This TCR beta chain is from a study of regulatory T cells in long-lasting Graves disease. The germline V gene has CDR1 SNHLY and CDR2 FYNNEI. This CDR3 has 15 residues. In regard to this clonotype: A far larger clone differs by one base, so this is likely a read error.

In building TCR beta libraries, iRepertoire HTBI primers were used together with Arm-PCR of CDR3 regions. Each CDR3 protein is one row after TCRdb ran MiXCR on the multiplex PCR reads. The table shows roughly 260,000 distinct CDR3 sequences, with 15% to 20% occurring only once. Stated time point: newly diagnosed GD, antithyroid drugs for less than 3 months. Following extraction of RNA from PBMCs, that RNA was used to make the TCR library. These data were also reused for a study on T cells in Graves' hyperthyroidism and ophthalmopathy. From that paper: Carried out on the TCR CDR3, a first-round RT-PCR used the HTBI primer set. The majority of expanded thyroid clonotypes above 0.001 also appeared in blood.

This specimen consisted of peripheral blood mononuclear cells (PBMCs), obtained at new diagnosis, from a patient treated with antithyroid drugs. This receptor was taken from a young woman with Graves disease. The chain employs TRBV2 and TRBJ2-7, with TRBD1 as a possible D gene (6 bases). In nucleotides, the CDR3 is TGTGCCAGCAGGACTCAGACGGACAGCTCCTACGGGCAGTACTTC. The encoded protein is CASRTQTDSSYGQYF.